This T cell receptor beta chain was identified during a study of radiation and T cells in renal cell carcinoma. TCRdb's table, derived via immunoSEQ multiplex PCR, lists solely in-frame clones and lacks some. Of some 120,000 clones listed, approximately 90% were seen once; the top ten hold around 6%. Overall study results and limits: Top tumor clonotypes rose in blood 2 weeks post-radiation, then contracted.

Trimming cost V 6 bases and J 4 bases, with 16 bases left between them. There are 15 residues in the CDR3. CDR1 is MNHEY, CDR2 SVGAGI, per germline. With respect to this clone: As yet, its antigen is unknown.

The time point here: blood 2 weeks post-SBRT. The treatment was: 15 Gy SBRT to primary tumor, nephrectomy 4 weeks later. V usage is TRBV6-5 and J usage is TRBJ1-5, with D unresolved. The TCR originated in a woman in her seventies with renal cell carcinoma. This specimen was blood, taken from a patient whose treatment included radiotherapy and nephrectomy. The chain's CDR3 is CASRSKLTSNQPQHF. The CDR3 DNA is TGTGCCAGCAGGTCGAAACTTACCTCAAATCAGCCCCAGCATTTT.